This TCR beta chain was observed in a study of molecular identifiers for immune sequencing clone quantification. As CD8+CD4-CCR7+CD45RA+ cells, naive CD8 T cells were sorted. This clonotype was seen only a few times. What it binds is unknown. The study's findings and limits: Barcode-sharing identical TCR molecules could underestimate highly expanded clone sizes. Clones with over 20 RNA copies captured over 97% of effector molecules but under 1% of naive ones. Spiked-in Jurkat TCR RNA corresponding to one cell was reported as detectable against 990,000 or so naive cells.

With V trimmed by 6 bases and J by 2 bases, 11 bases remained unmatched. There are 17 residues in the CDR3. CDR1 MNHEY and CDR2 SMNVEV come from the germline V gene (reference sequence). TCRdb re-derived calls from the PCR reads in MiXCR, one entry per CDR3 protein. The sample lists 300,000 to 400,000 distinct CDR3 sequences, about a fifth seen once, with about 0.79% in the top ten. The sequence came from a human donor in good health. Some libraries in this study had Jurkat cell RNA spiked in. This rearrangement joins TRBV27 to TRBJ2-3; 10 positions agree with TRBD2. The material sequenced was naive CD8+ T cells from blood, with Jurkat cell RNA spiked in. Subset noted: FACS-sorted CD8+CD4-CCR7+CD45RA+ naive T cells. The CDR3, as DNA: TGTGCCAGCAGCCGGACATGGACTAGCGGACTCACAGATACGCAGTATTTT. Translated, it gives CASSRTWTSGLTDTQYF.